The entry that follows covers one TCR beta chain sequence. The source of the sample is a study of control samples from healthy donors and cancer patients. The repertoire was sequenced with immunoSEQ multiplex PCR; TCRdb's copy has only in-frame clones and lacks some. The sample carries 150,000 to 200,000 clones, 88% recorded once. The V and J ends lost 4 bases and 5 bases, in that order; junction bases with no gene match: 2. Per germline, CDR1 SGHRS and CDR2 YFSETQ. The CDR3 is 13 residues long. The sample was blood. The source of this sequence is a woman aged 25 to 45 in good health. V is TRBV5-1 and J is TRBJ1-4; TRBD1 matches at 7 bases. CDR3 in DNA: TGCGCCAGCAGCGGGGGACAGAATGAAAAACTGTTTTTT. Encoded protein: CASSGGQNEKLFF.